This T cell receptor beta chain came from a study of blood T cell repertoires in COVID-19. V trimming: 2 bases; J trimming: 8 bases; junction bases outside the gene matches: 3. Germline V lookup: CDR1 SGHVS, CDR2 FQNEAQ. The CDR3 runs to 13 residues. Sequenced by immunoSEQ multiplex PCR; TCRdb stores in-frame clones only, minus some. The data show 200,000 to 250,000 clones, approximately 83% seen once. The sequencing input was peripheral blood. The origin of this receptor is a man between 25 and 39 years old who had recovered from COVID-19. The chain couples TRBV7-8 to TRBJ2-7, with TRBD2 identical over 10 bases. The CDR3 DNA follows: TGTGCCAGCAGCTTAAGCGGGGGGGGACAGCAGTACTTC. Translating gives CASSLSGGGQQYF.